Following are 3 T cell receptor beta chains from one sample sequenced in a study of breast tumors, draining lymph nodes, adjacent tissues. TCRdb processed the multiplex PCR reads anew with MiXCR; each CDR3 protein has one entry. The table has 21,000 or so distinct CDR3 sequences, roughly 40% seen once; the top ten hold around a quarter. Sequenced material: breast tumor tissue. All receptors come from a female donor with breast cancer. Some clones in this sample may be carry-over from other donors' samples.

This clonotype appeared many times. This chain uses TRBV9 with TRBJ2-3; 8 nucleotides align to TRBD2. The CDR3 is 16 amino acids. Unmatched junction bases numbered 8, after V lost 0 bases and J lost 5 bases. Germline values: CDR1 SGDLS, CDR2 YYNGEE. The CDR3 DNA sequence: TGTGCCAGCAGCGTAGCGATAGCGGGGTTTGGAGATACGCAGTATTTT. It specifies CASSVAIAGFGDTQYF.

This clonotype has a count of ten or more. The rearrangement joins TRBV14 to TRBJ2-7, with 9 bases aligning to TRBD2. CDR1 and CDR2 from the germline V gene are SGHDN and FVKESK. V trimming: 0 bases; J trimming: 2 bases; junction bases outside the gene matches: 5. The CDR3 totals 16 residues. The CDR3 sequence: CASSQDVSSGTYEQYF. The DNA of the CDR3 is TGTGCCAGCAGCCAAGATGTGTCTAGCGGGACCTACGAGCAGTACTTC.

The chain carries TRBV7-2 and TRBJ2-5; perhaps TRBD2 as D (7 bases). The CDR3 is 14 residues long. Germline CDR1 reads SGHTA; CDR2 reads FQGNSA. V gave up 5 bases and J gave up 8 bases, with 18 bases separating them. The CDR3 DNA follows: TGTGCCAGCAGCCGGGGAGGGGGGCAGGAAACCCAGTACTTC. Its protein product is CASSRGGGQETQYF.